This T cell receptor beta chain was retrieved from a study of radiotherapy plus CTLA-4 blockade in lung cancer. Study context: Objective responses emerged in about 20% of patients, and around 29% attained disease control. Study-wide points: In blood, early T cell clone dynamics reportedly predicted response best, together with interferon-beta. Some TCR clones had been derived from tumors. These clones expanded in peripheral blood after radiotherapy plus ipilimumab.

The study gave focal radiation plus ipilimumab CTLA-4 blockade to patients with chemo-refractory metastatic non-small-cell lung cancer. The repertoire was sequenced with immunoSEQ multiplex PCR; TCRdb's copy has only in-frame clones and lacks some. The sample yields 80,000 to 95,000 clones, around 84% seen once. This clone occurred once. Its target is unknown. Germline values: CDR1 SGDLS, CDR2 YYNGEE. Trimming at V came to 4 bases and at J to 2 bases, leaving 4 bases not matched to a gene. The CDR3 covers 16 residues. The TCR comes from a human donor with non-small cell lung cancer that progressed on radiotherapy plus ipilimumab. The chain recombines TRBV9 with TRBJ2-3, with 13 bases aligning to TRBD2. The material was peripheral blood, obtained from a patient treated with radiotherapy plus ipilimumab. CDR3 in amino acids: CASSTGLAGITDTQYF. CDR3 DNA sequence: TGTGCCAGCAGCACGGGACTAGCGGGAATCACAGATACGCAGTATTTT.